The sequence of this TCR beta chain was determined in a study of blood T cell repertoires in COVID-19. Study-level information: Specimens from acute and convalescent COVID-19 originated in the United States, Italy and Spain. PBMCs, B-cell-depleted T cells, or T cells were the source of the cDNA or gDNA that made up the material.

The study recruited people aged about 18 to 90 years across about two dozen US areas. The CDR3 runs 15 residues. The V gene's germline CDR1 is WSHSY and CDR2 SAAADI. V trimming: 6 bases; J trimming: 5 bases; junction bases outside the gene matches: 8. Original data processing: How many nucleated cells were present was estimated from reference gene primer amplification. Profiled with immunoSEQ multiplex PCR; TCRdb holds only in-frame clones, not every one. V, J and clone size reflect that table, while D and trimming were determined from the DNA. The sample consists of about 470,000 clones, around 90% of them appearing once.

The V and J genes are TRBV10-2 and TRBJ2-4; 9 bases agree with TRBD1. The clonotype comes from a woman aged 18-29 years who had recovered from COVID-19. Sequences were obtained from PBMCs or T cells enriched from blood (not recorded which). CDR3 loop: CASRHPTGGENIQYF. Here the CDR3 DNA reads TGCGCCAGCAGGCACCCTACAGGGGGCGAAAACATTCAGTACTTC.